The present entry profiles one T cell receptor (beta chain) with its context. This sample was taken from a study of T cells in Graves' hyperthyroidism and ophthalmopathy. Per germline, CDR1 SGHVS and CDR2 FQNEAQ. This CDR3 is 15 amino acids long. V was pared by 9 bases and J by 11 bases, with 26 bases between. RNA transcripts served as the template for amplifying TCR beta CDR3 regions. An initial round of RT-PCR targeting the TCR CDR3 relied on the HTBI primer set. MiXCR was run by TCRdb on the multiplex PCR reads, yielding one entry per CDR3 protein. The repertoire holds 450,000 to 700,000 distinct CDR3 sequences, roughly 50% seen once, with around a fifth in the top ten.

The origin of this receptor is an adult woman with Graves' disease, either hyperthyroidism or ophthalmopathy (not recorded which). This chain connects TRBV7-8 to TRBJ1-5; unclear D gene. The sequenced sample was peripheral blood or thyroid tissue (not recorded which). The chain's CDR3 is CASVPSGSTQETQHF. CDR3 DNA sequence: TGTGCCAGTGTCCCTAGCGGGAGTACCCAAGAGACCCAGCATTTT.